In its sample, the clone carrying this T cell receptor (beta chain) was seen many times. Its antigen remains unknown. Time point given: newly diagnosed GD, antithyroid drugs for less than 3 months. With RNA extracted from PBMCs as input, the TCR library was made. American Thyroid Association guidelines served as the basis for diagnosing Graves' disease. The V and J ends lost 1 base and 7 bases respectively, with 8 bases between them. The CDR3 runs 14 residues. Germline CDR1 SNHLY, CDR2 FYNNEI. This record belongs to a study of regulatory T cells in long-lasting Graves disease. Arm-PCR of CDR3 regions and iRepertoire HTBI primers were used to build TCR beta libraries. A single record per CDR3 protein comes from TCRdb applying MiXCR to the multiplex PCR reads. This sample has about 240,000 distinct CDR3 sequences, with just over 20% found just once. Study conclusions and caveats: There was favoring of TRBV28, TRBJ1-2 and TRBJ2-5 in persistent disease. TCR diversity was lower in persistent Graves' patients than in newly diagnosed ones. In persistent patients, shared public clonotypes (under 3,000) outnumbered those in new patients (about 970).

The TCR was taken from a female donor with Graves disease. The source was peripheral blood mononuclear cells (PBMCs), collected at new diagnosis, from a patient treated with antithyroid drugs. The V gene is TRBV2, the J gene TRBJ1-6; possible D gene TRBD1, 6 bases. CDR3 nucleotides: TGTGCCAGCAGTGAAGGGACAGCAAATTCACCCCTCCACTTT. Its translation: CASSEGTANSPLHF.